Presented here are 3 T cell receptor beta chains from one specimen sequenced in a study of OX40 agonist ivuxolimab in advanced cancers. Sequencing used immunoSEQ multiplex PCR; TCRdb keeps in-frame clones, though not all of them. The sample contains some 78,000 clones, 88% of which appear only once. The sequences come from CD4+ or CD8+ T cells sorted from blood, collected in a trial of the OX40 agonist ivuxolimab. Source of these receptors: an adult with an advanced solid tumor such as melanoma, head and neck, liver or kidney cancer.

The V call is TRBV9, the J call TRBJ2-2, with 9 bases identical to TRBD1. Germline V lookup: CDR1 SGDLS, CDR2 YYNGEE. V shed 2 bases and J 7 bases; nucleotides not matched to a gene: 9. This CDR3 contains 16 residues. The CDR3 region has the DNA TGTGCCAGCAGCGTTGGCCGGGACAGGGTGAGCGGGGAGCTGTTTTTT. Amino acids: CASSVGRDRVSGELFF.

This clone turned up a few times. The chain has TRBV6-1 and TRBJ1-1; possible D gene TRBD1, 5 bases. V was clipped by 5 bases and J by 5 bases, with 9 bases between them. The germline V gene encodes CDR1 MNHNS and CDR2 SASEGT. This CDR3 contains 12 residues. For the CDR3, the DNA is TGTGCCAGCAGTAGACAGCAGACTGAAGCTTTCTTT. Encoded protein: CASSRQQTEAFF.

This clone has just one count. The chain has TRBV6-5 and TRBJ1-5; 10 positions agree with TRBD1. From germline, CDR1 is MNHEY and CDR2 SVGAGI. V shed 6 bases and J 7 bases; nucleotides not matched to a gene: 3. CDR3 length equals 13 residues. The DNA for the CDR3 is TGTGCCAGCAGAAGGACAGGGGGGCAGCCCCAGCATTTT. Translation: CASRRTGGQPQHF.